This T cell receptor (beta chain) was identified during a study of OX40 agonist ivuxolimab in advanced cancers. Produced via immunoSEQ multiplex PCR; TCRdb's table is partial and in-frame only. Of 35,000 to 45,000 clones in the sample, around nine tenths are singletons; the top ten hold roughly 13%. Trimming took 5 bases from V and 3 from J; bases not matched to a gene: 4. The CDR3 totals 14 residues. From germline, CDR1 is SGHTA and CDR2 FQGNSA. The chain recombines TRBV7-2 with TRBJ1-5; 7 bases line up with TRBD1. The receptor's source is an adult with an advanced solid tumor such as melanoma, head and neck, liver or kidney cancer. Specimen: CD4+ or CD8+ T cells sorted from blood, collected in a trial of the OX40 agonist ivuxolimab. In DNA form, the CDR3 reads TGTGCCAGCAGCGAGACAGGGCTCAATCAGCCCCAGCATTTT. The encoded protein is CASSETGLNQPQHF.